The rows below give T cell receptor beta chains drawn from one sample of a study of T-cell memory formation after mild COVID-19. TCRdb re-called the 5' RACE reads with MiXCR, one entry per CDR3 protein. The sample yields 250,000 to 350,000 distinct CDR3 sequences, more than 15% seen once. Material: PBMCs or a T cell subset sorted from them (not recorded which). These receptor sequences come from a man aged 18 to 29 who had mild COVID-19 (a few samples of this study predate the infection). Cell type and time point are not known. Each CDR3 is given with its conserved first and last residue. D genes are given only for firm matches. Size is stated for part of the rows, as once, few or many counts, or as a class when the clone is expanded.

TGTGCCAGCAGTTACTTGCCCCCGGGACATACTACCACTGAAGCTTTCTTT CASSYLPPGHTTTEAFF TRBV6-5 . . TRBJ1-1
TGTGCCAGCAGCGTAGGCAAGGGTACCGAGCAGTACTTC CASSVGKGTEQYF TRBV9 . . TRBJ2-7
TGTGCCAGCAGCAAAGGGAACGGATTATATGAAAAACTGTTTTTT CASSKGNGLYEKLFF TRBV21-1 . few TRBJ1-4
TGCAGTGCTCAGGGACAGCTACACAATCAGCCCCAGCATTTT CSAQGQLHNQPQHF TRBV20-1 TRBD1 once TRBJ1-5
TGTGCCAGCAAACACAGGGGAAATGAGCAGTTCTTC CASKHRGNEQFF TRBV6-5 TRBD1 few TRBJ2-1
TGTGCCAGCAGCCGGCCGGGGCGGAACACCGGGGAGCTGTTTTTT CASSRPGRNTGELFF TRBV11-2 . . TRBJ2-2
TGTGCCTCGAAGCGGGTAGCGGGCTTAGATGAGCAGTTCTTC CASKRVAGLDEQFF TRBV6-2/TRBV6-3 TRBD2 . TRBJ2-1
TGTGCCAGCAGCTTAGGTCGGTTGGAGACCCAGTACTTC CASSLGRLETQYF TRBV7-8 . . TRBJ2-5
TGTGCCAGCAGTTACTCGGGACAGGGGGCGAATAATCAGCCCCAGCATTTT CASSYSGQGANNQPQHF TRBV6-2/TRBV6-3 TRBD1 . TRBJ1-5
TGCGCCAGCAGCCAACGGCAGCGCACAGATACGCAGTATTTT CASSQRQRTDTQYF TRBV4-1 . few TRBJ2-3
TGTGCCAGCAAGACAGAATACGAGCAGTACTTC CASKTEYEQYF TRBV6-5 . . TRBJ2-7
TGTGCCAGCCGGGAGAGTGACAGGGGGCTGACCGGGGAGCTGTTTTTT CASRESDRGLTGELFF TRBV2 TRBD1 few TRBJ2-2
TGCGCCAGCAGCTTCGGGACTAGCGGGTCAGATACGCAGTATTTT CASSFGTSGSDTQYF TRBV5-1 TRBD2 few TRBJ2-3
TGTGCCAGTAGTATAGAAGGGACAGGAGAAGGTTCACCCCTCCACTTT CASSIEGTGEGSPLHF TRBV19 TRBD1 . TRBJ1-6
TGTGCCAGCAGTCAGAGCCTAATGGATTTCTATGGCTACACCTTC CASSQSLMDFYGYTF TRBV6-2/TRBV6-3 . few TRBJ1-2
TGTGCCAGCAGCTTACGACAGGGCGGGGTCACTGAAGCTTTCTTT CASSLRQGGVTEAFF TRBV7-9 TRBD1 . TRBJ1-1
TGCGCCAGCAGCCAAGTCGGGGAAAAACTGTTTTTT CASSQVGEKLFF TRBV4-1 . few TRBJ1-4
TGCAGTGCTAGAGATGGGGGCCGCCGCGAAAAACTGTTTTTT CSARDGGRREKLFF TRBV20-1 . . TRBJ1-4
TGTGCCAGCAGACGTGACTCGTTCAGCTCCTACAATGAGCAGTTCTTC CASRRDSFSSYNEQFF TRBV6-5 . few TRBJ2-1
TGCGCCAGCAGCTTGGGACAGGGGGCCGAGTATGGCTACACCTTC CASSLGQGAEYGYTF TRBV5-1 TRBD1 . TRBJ1-2
TGTGCCAGCAGCGGATCCGGGGCCGAGGTCGCCGGGGAGCTGTTTTTT CASSGSGAEVAGELFF TRBV9 . . TRBJ2-2
TGTGCCAGTGCCAACCGGGAAGAGACCCAGTACTTC CASANREETQYF TRBV6-2/TRBV6-3 . few TRBJ2-5
TGTGCCAGCAGTCCACCCCCAGTGGGTAACTATGGCTACACCTTC CASSPPPVGNYGYTF TRBV27 . . TRBJ1-2
TGCGCCAGCAGCCTGACTCGACAGGGGAGGGGGAACACTGAAGCTTTCTTT CASSLTRQGRGNTEAFF TRBV5-1 TRBD1 few TRBJ1-1
TGTGCCAGCAGCCCAGGTGGGGATGAGCAGTTCTTC CASSPGGDEQFF TRBV4-2 . . TRBJ2-1
TGTGCCAGCAGCTTCGATTGGGACAGGGGATCAGAGACCCAGTACTTC CASSFDWDRGSETQYF TRBV11-2 TRBD1 . TRBJ2-5
TGCGCCAGCAGCCAAGATCGGGCAGGGAAAAGGACCGGGGAGCTGTTTTTT CASSQDRAGKRTGELFF TRBV4-3 . . TRBJ2-2
TGTGCCAGCAGCCCAGGAAGGCCGGGGGCACGGGAGCAGTACTTC CASSPGRPGAREQYF TRBV7-2 . . TRBJ2-7
TGCGCCAGCAGCCAAGAACCCTTCGGGAGCAAAAACATTCAGTACTTC CASSQEPFGSKNIQYF TRBV4-3 . . TRBJ2-4
TGCGCCAGCAGCCAAGCACTGAGGGAGACCCAGTACTTC CASSQALRETQYF TRBV4-1 . few TRBJ2-5
TGTGCCAGCAGTCACAGGGCTAATGAGCAGTTCTTC CASSHRANEQFF TRBV6-2/TRBV6-3 . many TRBJ2-1
TGCGCCAGCAGCCAAGTGGACAGGCCAATGTCCGGGGAGCTGTTTTTT CASSQVDRPMSGELFF TRBV5-1 TRBD1 few TRBJ2-2
TGCGCCAGCAGCTTCGACAGGGATGGCAATGAGCAGTTCTTC CASSFDRDGNEQFF TRBV5-1 TRBD1 few TRBJ2-1
TGTGCCAGCAGTGGAGGAGGGCCAGAGACCCAGTACTTC CASSGGGPETQYF TRBV25-1 . . TRBJ2-5
TGCGCCAGCAGCCAAGAGTCTACGCAGTATTTT CASSQESTQYF TRBV4-1 . few TRBJ2-3
TGTGCCAGCCACCCGGGACTAGCGGCGGGGACCCAGTACTTC CASHPGLAAGTQYF TRBV3-1 TRBD2 . TRBJ2-5
TGCGCCAGCAGCCAAGATGCCTCCAGCGGAGATACGCAGTATTTT CASSQDASSGDTQYF TRBV4-3 . few TRBJ2-3
TGCGCCAGCAGCGCGTTTTGGGGCAGCAATCAGCCCCAGCATTTT CASSAFWGSNQPQHF TRBV5-1 . many TRBJ1-5
TGTGCCAGTAGTATTGGCGGGGGGGTGGCAGATACGCAGTATTTT CASSIGGGVADTQYF TRBV19 TRBD2 . TRBJ2-3
TGTGCCAGCAGTCACCGGGACAGGGAAGCCCAAGAGACCCAGTACTTC CASSHRDREAQETQYF TRBV13 TRBD1 many TRBJ2-5
TGTGCCGGGGCCGTAGCCGGGGAGCTGTTTTTT CAGAVAGELFF TRBV7-9 . few TRBJ2-2
TGTGCCACCAGCAGAGAGGACAGCCGGGGGAATGAGCAGTTCTTC CATSREDSRGNEQFF TRBV15 . . TRBJ2-1
TGCGCCAGCAGCTTGTTGGTACCGGGGATGGAGACCCAGTACTTC CASSLLVPGMETQYF TRBV5-1 . many TRBJ2-5
TGTGCCAGCAGTCCTAGGGGGGGCAACTACGAGCAGTACTTC CASSPRGGNYEQYF TRBV7-2 . few TRBJ2-7